This entry describes one T cell receptor (beta chain). Its antigen is as yet unknown. The PCR contained 60 Vbeta and 13 Jbeta primers. TCRdb's table, derived via immunoSEQ multiplex PCR, lists solely in-frame clones and lacks some. The sample yields roughly 150,000 clones, of which the top ten take up 1.5% to 2%. The V end was cut by 2 bases, the J end by 10 bases, with 12 bases between. Germline assignment: CDR1 MNHNS and CDR2 SASEGT. This CDR3 has 14 residues. The data stem from a study of cytomegalovirus exposure and HLA in healthy donors. The study, taken as a whole, reports: Analysis was carried out at a later point, and it linked a missense DCLRE1C variant to TCR beta V- and J-gene trimming.

The chain has TRBV6-1 and TRBJ1-6; unclear D gene. This receptor was identified in a woman aged 45-65 years in good health and CMV-seronegative. The sequenced material came from PBMCs. CDR3 residues: CASSETGGDSPLHF. CDR3 DNA: TGTGCCAGCAGTGAAACGGGTGGAGACTCACCCCTCCACTTT.